This T cell receptor beta chain is from a study of T cell repertoires in cytomegalovirus infection (dated by TCRdb to the late 2010s). Context from the whole study: Peptide stimulations targeted recently identified HLA-C-restricted CMV epitopes, whose presentation resists viral immunomodulation, together with well-studied HLA-B-restricted epitopes. Because public TCR beta signatures pointed to carriage of CMV infection together with the matching HLA type, the HLA type of each donor mattered for the analysis.

Details on this clonotype: No cognate antigen has been identified for it. Base quality data are lacking; no much larger clone is found one base away.

The V end gives up 5 bases and the J end 7 bases, leaving 14 bases in the junction not matched to a gene. Counted from cysteine to phenylalanine, this CDR3 has 18 amino acids. This entry keeps only the CDR3 DNA: 54 bases, framed from base 1. As encoded in the germline V gene, CDR1 is KGHDR while CDR2 is SFDVKD. The sample's treatment or condition label, in plain terms: in vitro stimulation with specific CMV peptide epitopes to enrich CMV-specific T cells. The instrument was an Illumina HiSeq 1500. The raw public data were reprocessed by TCRdb itself: fastp quality trimming at Q25, MiXCR clonotype calling, in-frame beta chains only. Here each entry gathers all rows of one CDR3 protein and keeps the most common genes and DNA. This sample is represented by hundreds of thousands of distinct CDR3 sequences; 31% of them were singletons. More than 12% of the sample goes to the ten largest clones. The paper's findings and limits, for the study overall: The ex vivo response was dominated by HLA-C-restricted CMV-specific TCR beta clonotypes, which also provided the single most frequent clonotype in two of eight donors. Cumulative frequency of public TCR beta family members discriminated carriers of CMV infection plus the relevant HLA type in this cohort and an independent approximately 340-donor cohort.

The sequence is built from TRBV24-1 and TRBJ2-1; 12 central bases correspond to TRBD2. This TCR derives from a human donor in good health (CMV status not recorded). Some clones in this sample may be carry-over from other donors' samples. This specimen consisted of cultured CD8+ T cells from PBMCs, obtained from culture after CMV antigen stimulation. The sequenced DNA is TGTGCCACCAGTGCCGCCTCTCCTAGCGGGGGGGCAAAAAATGAGCAGTTCTTC. This codes for CATSAASPSGGAKNEQFF.